One sample yielded the 14 T cell receptor beta chains listed below, sequenced in a study of blood T cell repertoires in COVID-19. Some clones are missing from TCRdb's copy, which holds only in-frame ones; the method was immunoSEQ multiplex PCR. Of roughly 100,000 clones listed, 70% to 80% are singletons. What was sequenced was peripheral blood. Source of these receptors: a man of 80 years or more with COVID-19, enrolled during active disease.

This chain uses TRBV9 with TRBJ2-3, with TRBD1 matching over 7 bases. The junction had 2 bases not matched to a gene; V was cut back by 3 bases and J by 1 base. The CDR3 is 14 amino acids. Germline V gene data show CDR1 as SGDLS and CDR2 as YYNGEE. The DNA for the CDR3 is TGTGCCAGCAGCGCCGACAGGGGCACAGATACGCAGTATTTT. This gives the protein CASSADRGTDTQYF.

The rearrangement joins TRBV5-5 to TRBJ1-4, with 9 bases that match TRBD1. Unmatched junction bases numbered 4, after V lost 0 bases and J lost 4 bases. CDR1 and CDR2 (germline): SGHKS, YYEKEE (reference sequence). There are 16 residues in the CDR3. The CDR3 nucleotides are TGTGCCAGCAGCTTGGGACAGGGGGTAAATAATGAAAAACTGTTTTTT. This translates into CASSLGQGVNNEKLFF.

This clone has just one count. The chain combines TRBV28 with TRBJ2-7; no definite D call. Trimming removed 2 bases from V and 10 bases from J, with 12 bases in between. The CDR3 has 12 amino acids. CDR1 and CDR2 from the germline V gene are MDHEN and SYDVKM. CDR3 region: CASSLGTTYQYF. CDR3 DNA: TGTGCCAGCAGTTTAGGAACTACGTATCAGTACTTC.

The rearrangement uses TRBV6-5 and TRBJ2-6, with D uncertain. The CDR3 covers 15 residues. Trimming cost V 6 bases and J 0 bases, with 9 bases left between them. From germline, CDR1 is MNHEY and CDR2 SVGAGI. The CDR3 reads CASRIYPSGANVLTF. CDR3 DNA sequence: TGTGCCAGCAGGATCTATCCCTCTGGGGCCAACGTCCTGACTTTC.

The rearrangement links TRBV6-5 to TRBJ1-1; possible D gene TRBD1, 6 bases. Between the trimmed V and J ends, which lost 7 bases and 4 bases, there was a span of 19 bases. The CDR3 spans 15 residues. The germline gives CDR1 MNHEY, CDR2 SVGAGI. In DNA form, the CDR3 reads TGTGCCAGCACCCCCAATGGAGGGGGGGGCACTGAAGCTTTCTTT. It yields the protein CASTPNGGGGTEAFF.

The rearrangement links TRBV3-1 (or the pseudogene TRBV3-2) to TRBJ1-3; no reliable D call. The CDR3 loop spans 14 amino acids. CDR1 and CDR2 (germline): LGHDT, YNNKEL (reference sequence). V shed 2 bases and J shed 3 bases, with 8 bases lying between them. DNA of the CDR3: TGTGCCAGCAGCCAATGGAGGGATGGAAACACCATATATTTT. It is translated as CASSQWRDGNTIYF.

The V gene is TRBV5-4, the J gene TRBJ2-1; 10 nucleotides match TRBD2. This CDR3 is built from 16 residues. The V segment lost 0 bases and the J segment 2 bases; nucleotides outside the gene matches: 2. Germline CDR1 SGHNT, CDR2 YYREEE (reference sequence). CDR3 DNA sequence: TGTGCCAGCAGCTTGGGGACTAGCGGAGCCTACAATGAGCAGTTCTTC. This sequence encodes CASSLGTSGAYNEQFF.

J is TRBJ2-1 and V is TRBV7-9, with unresolved D. V was pared by 0 bases and J by 2 bases, with 8 bases between. The CDR3 length is 15 residues. Germline CDR1 SEHNR, CDR2 FQNEAQ (reference sequence). The CDR3 region has the DNA TGTGCCAGCAGCTTAGCGCAGGTAGCCTACAATGAGCAGTTCTTC. This translates into CASSLAQVAYNEQFF. The entire variable domain, with the rest obtained from reference TRBV7-9 and TRBJ2-1, is as follows: DTGVSQNPRHKITKRGQNVTFRCDPISEHNRLYWYRQTLGQGPEFLTYFQNEAQLEKSRLLSDRFSAERPKGSFSTLEIQRTEQGDSAMYLCASSLAQVAYNEQFFGPGTRLTVL.

A single count supports this clone. V gene TRBV19 combines with J gene TRBJ2-1; 13 bases fit TRBD2. Germline CDR1 reads LNHDA; CDR2 reads SQIVND (reference sequence). The V gene end was trimmed by 5 bases and the J gene end by 5 bases; junction bases not matched to a gene: 6. The CDR3 extends over 16 amino acids. The CDR3 region is CASSARTSGSNNEQFF. CDR3 DNA sequence: TGTGCCAGTAGTGCCCGGACTAGCGGGAGCAACAATGAGCAGTTCTTC.

This clone was seen more than once but under ten times. This rearrangement joins TRBV9 to TRBJ2-1, with 11 bases lining up with TRBD2. CDR3 size: 18 residues. V dropped 0 bases and J dropped 6; count of bases not matched to a gene: 11. Germline V gives CDR1 SGDLS, CDR2 YYNGEE. The CDR3 nucleotides read TGTGCCAGCAGCGTAGACGGGGTAGCGGGAGGGCCACTCAATGAGCAGTTCTTC. Its protein is CASSVDGVAGGPLNEQFF.

CDR3 sequence (DNA): TGTGCCAGCAGCCGCGGGGCTAGCGGGTACACAGATACGCAGTATTTT. Protein: CASSRGASGYTDTQYF. The V gene is TRBV9, the J gene TRBJ2-3; 8 nucleotides line up with TRBD2. J gave up 2 bases and V 4 bases, and 9 bases lay outside the gene matches. This CDR3 spans 16 amino acids. CDR1 SGDLS and CDR2 YYNGEE come from the germline V gene.

V is TRBV5-1 and J is TRBJ2-2; TRBD1 aligns across 8 bases. Germline CDR1 reads SGHRS; CDR2 reads YFSETQ. The CDR3 is 15 residues long. The V gene end was trimmed by 3 bases and the J gene end by 7 bases; junction bases not matched to a gene: 8. CDR3 nucleotides: TGCGCCAGCAGCTATACGACAGGGGCGGTCGGGGAGCTGTTTTTT. Protein product: CASSYTTGAVGELFF.

The chain has TRBV19 and TRBJ1-1, with D maybe TRBD1 (5 bases). V lost 4 bases and J lost 5, with 14 bases in between. The CDR3 is 14 amino acids. Germline loops: CDR1 LNHDA, CDR2 SQIVND (reference sequence). CDR3 nucleotide sequence: TGTGCCAGTAGTACCCCGGGGGGACGAACTGAAGCTTTCTTT. Translated, it gives CASSTPGGRTEAFF.

This clone has only one observation. The sample carries other DNA sequences with the same CDR3. The gene calls are TRBV7-9 and TRBJ1-3; D may be TRBD1 (6 bases). The CDR3 length is 14 residues. V lost 4 bases and J 0 bases, leaving 7 bases between the germline ends. The germline CDR1 and CDR2 sequences are SEHNR and FQNEAQ (reference sequence). CDR3 coding DNA: TGTGCCAGCAGCTGGACAGCCTCTGGAAACACCATATATTTT. Amino acids: CASSWTASGNTIYF.